This TCR beta chain was sequenced during a study of immune evolution from preneoplasia to lung adenocarcinoma. V shed 4 bases and J shed 1 base, with 13 bases lying between them. Germline assignment: CDR1 GTSNPN and CDR2 SVGIG (reference sequence). The CDR3 runs to 14 residues. Generated by immunoSEQ multiplex PCR, the TCRdb table keeps only in-frame clones and is missing some. The sample gives fewer than 3,000 clones, around 75% of which show up once; roughly 5% is in the top ten. The rearrangement links TRBV30 to TRBJ1-1; D remains ambiguous. This sequence was found in a person aged 60 to 85 with invasive lung adenocarcinoma. The sample consisted of FFPE invasive lung adenocarcinoma tissue. The CDR3 sequence is CAWTPLDRNTEAFF. For the CDR3, the DNA is TGTGCCTGGACCCCGCTTGATAGGAACACTGAAGCTTTCTTT.